This passage covers 32 T cell receptor beta chains from one sample sequenced in a study of pediatric ulcerative colitis. Using immunoSEQ multiplex PCR, the repertoire was profiled, and TCRdb retains in-frame clones only, with some absent. Of around 68,000 clones detected, 70% to 85% appear once; the ten largest clones hold roughly 5.4%. The material sequenced was blood. These receptors were collected from a boy under 18 with moderate ulcerative colitis.

This sequence joins TRBV5-1 and TRBJ1-1; possible D gene TRBD1, 5 bases. V shed 1 base and J shed 5 bases, with 9 bases lying between them. Looked up from germline, CDR1 is SGHRS and CDR2 is YFSETQ. This CDR3 is 13 amino acids long. This chain's CDR3 is CASSLQGSTEAFF. CDR3 sequence (DNA): TGCGCCAGCAGCTTGCAGGGTTCTACTGAAGCTTTCTTT.

This clone was detected only a few times. The chain couples TRBV29-1 to TRBJ1-1; D unresolved. The CDR3 consists of 13 residues. Germline CDR1 and CDR2: SQVTM and ANQGSEA. V was shortened by 3 bases and J by 1 base, with 9 bases between the two germline ends. The CDR3 spells CSVDRTENTEAFF. CDR3 nucleotides: TGCAGCGTTGACAGGACGGAGAACACTGAAGCTTTCTTT.

J is TRBJ2-7 and V is TRBV9; D not resolved. The CDR3 extends over 12 amino acids. V lost 0 bases and J 5 bases, leaving 6 bases between the germline ends. Germline CDR1 is SGDLS and CDR2 is YYNGEE. CDR3 loop: CASSVVDNEQYF. In DNA form, the CDR3 reads TGTGCCAGCAGCGTAGTAGATAACGAGCAGTACTTC. The variable domain in full, with the rest retrieved from reference TRBV9 and TRBJ2-7, is DSGVTQTPKHLITATGQRVTLRCSPRSGDLSVYWYQQSLDQGLQFLIQYYNGEERAKGNILERFSAQQFPDLHSELNLSSLELGDSALYFCASSVVDNEQYFGPGTRLTVT.

This chain uses TRBV18 with TRBJ1-1; tentative D call: TRBD1 (6 bases). The germline gives CDR1 KGHSH, CDR2 LQKENI. Trimming stripped 4 bases from V and 1 base from J, with 10 bases between. CDR3 length equals 14 residues. The CDR3 DNA follows: TGTGCCAGCTCACGTCGGACAGCGAACACTGAAGCTTTCTTT. Its translation: CASSRRTANTEAFF.

The sample holds a few counts of this clone. The chain recombines TRBV20-1 with TRBJ1-1; D gene unclear. Trimming pared 1 base from V and 11 bases from J, leaving 11 bases between. Per the germline V gene, CDR1 is DFQATT and CDR2 is SNEGSKA (reference sequence). The CDR3 totals 11 residues. The CDR3 region has the DNA TGCAGTGCTAGAGGTTTAAATGGGGCTTTCTTT. Translating it yields CSARGLNGAFF.

The V gene is TRBV5-8, the J gene TRBJ1-2; 7 bases fit TRBD1. Unmatched junction bases numbered 8, after V lost 4 bases and J lost 5 bases. Germline V CDR1 and CDR2: SGHTS, YDEGEE. The CDR3 covers 14 residues. DNA for the CDR3: TGTGCCAGCAGCCGTATGGGACAGACATATGGCTACACCTTC. Amino acid sequence: CASSRMGQTYGYTF.

The chain employs TRBV4-2 and TRBJ2-3; 7 bases line up with TRBD1. The V gene end was trimmed by 2 bases and the J gene end by 7 bases; junction bases not matched to a gene: 6. CDR3 length: 14 residues. Germline loops: CDR1 LGHNA, CDR2 YNFKEQ. The CDR3 bases are TGTGCCAGCAGCCAAACCGGGACAGAGAATACGCAGTATTTT. Its protein product is CASSQTGTENTQYF.

This clone was detected only once. This chain joins TRBV5-4 and TRBJ2-7; D might be TRBD2 (6 bases). V lost 6 bases and J lost 3, with 19 bases in between. The CDR3 contains 15 residues. Germline CDR1 is SGHNT and CDR2 is YYREEE (reference sequence). The CDR3 here is CASTAMGGAFYEQYF. The CDR3 nucleotides are TGTGCCAGCACCGCCATGGGCGGGGCGTTCTACGAGCAGTACTTC.

The chain links TRBV29-1 to TRBJ2-3, with 9 bases matching TRBD2. J gave up 4 bases and V 3 bases, and 11 bases lay outside the gene matches. CDR3 length: 16 amino acids. Germline V lookup: CDR1 SQVTM, CDR2 ANQGSEA. CDR3 nucleotides: TGCAGCGTTGACGGTCTAGCGGGATCCGGGGCAGATACGCAGTATTTT. Its translation: CSVDGLAGSGADTQYF.

The chain has TRBV5-1 and TRBJ2-1; the D is unclear. V shed 0 bases and J shed 3 bases, with 7 bases lying between them. CDR1 is SGHRS and CDR2 is YFSETQ in the germline V gene. CDR3 length equals 14 residues. Here the CDR3 reads CASSLEQIYNEQFF. DNA of the CDR3: TGCGCCAGCAGCTTGGAACAGATCTACAATGAGCAGTTCTTC. The whole variable domain, filled in from reference TRBV5-1 and TRBJ2-1, reads KAGVTQTPRYLIKTRGQQVTLSCSPISGHRSVSWYQQTPGQGLQFLFEYFSETQRNKGNFPGRFSGRQFSNSRSEMNVSTLELGDSALYLCASSLEQIYNEQFFGPGTRLTVL.

The rearrangement uses TRBV28 and TRBJ2-7; D unresolved. CDR3 size: 12 residues. V lost 3 bases and J lost 1, with 4 bases in between. Germline loops: CDR1 MDHEN, CDR2 SYDVKM. The CDR3 loop reads CASSFNSYEQYF. The DNA of the CDR3 is TGTGCCAGCAGTTTTAATTCCTACGAGCAGTACTTC.

The CDR3 reads CASSRNYNEQFF. The CDR3 DNA reads as TGTGCCAGCAGCCGGAATTACAATGAGCAGTTCTTC. The V and J genes are TRBV7-6 and TRBJ2-1; no definite D call. The CDR3 length is 12 residues. Trimming removed 5 bases from V and 4 bases from J, with 6 bases in between. Germline loops: CDR1 SGHVS, CDR2 FNYEAQ.

The V gene is TRBV14, the J gene TRBJ2-7, with D uncertain. V lost 1 base, J lost 5 bases, and 12 bases lay in between. The CDR3 spans 14 residues. CDR1 and CDR2 (germline): SGHDN, FVKESK. The chain's CDR3 is CASSQVNLPNEQYF. The CDR3 coding sequence is TGTGCCAGCAGCCAAGTCAACTTACCTAACGAGCAGTACTTC.

This clone was recorded once. The rearrangement links TRBV6-5 to TRBJ2-1; D is uncertain. V lost 3 bases and J 6 bases, leaving 12 bases between the germline ends. Germline V CDR1 and CDR2: MNHEY, SVGAGI. The CDR3 covers 14 residues. This CDR3 reads CASSYLSNGNEQFF. In nucleotides, the CDR3 is TGTGCCAGCAGTTATCTTTCGAACGGCAATGAGCAGTTCTTC.

The chain uses TRBV9 and TRBJ2-7; 8 positions match TRBD1. With V trimmed by 2 bases and J by 5 bases, 3 bases remained unmatched. The germline V gene encodes CDR1 SGDLS and CDR2 YYNGEE. The CDR3 runs to 13 residues. The CDR3 loop is CASSVGQGDEQYF. Written as DNA, the CDR3 is TGTGCCAGCAGCGTCGGACAGGGTGACGAGCAGTACTTC.

This rearrangement joins TRBV6-1 to TRBJ2-7; TRBD1 or TRBD2 may be the D gene (5 bases each). Germline CDR1 reads MNHNS; CDR2 reads SASEGT. The V gene lost 4 bases and the J gene lost 2 bases, with 12 bases spanning the gap. This CDR3 comprises 14 residues. The DNA of the CDR3 is TGTGCCAGCAGTGGTCGAGGGGCAACCTACGAGCAGTACTTC. It translates to CASSGRGATYEQYF.

The gene calls are TRBV7-2 and TRBJ2-7; 11 positions agree with TRBD1. This CDR3 spans 15 amino acids. Per the germline V gene, CDR1 is SGHTA and CDR2 is FQGNSA. Losses at the gene ends were 3 bases for V and 3 bases for J; bases not matched to a gene: 4. DNA for the CDR3: TGTGCCAGCAGCTTTACCGGGACAGGGGGCTACGAGCAGTACTTC. It yields the protein CASSFTGTGGYEQYF.

The V gene is TRBV18, the J gene TRBJ1-2; TRBD1 matches at 8 bases. The CDR3 runs 14 residues. The germline CDR1 and CDR2 sequences are KGHSH and LQKENI. V gave up 5 bases and J gave up 14 bases; unmatched junction bases: 16. The CDR3 nucleotides are TGTGCCAGCTCAACTAACGAGTGGACAGGGAAAGGGACCTTC. This gives the protein CASSTNEWTGKGTF.

This clone was seen a few times. The chain couples TRBV18 to TRBJ1-2; 9 positions agree with TRBD1. Germline assignment: CDR1 KGHSH and CDR2 LQKENI. After removal of 2 bases from V and 3 bases from J, the junction contained 7 bases not matched to a gene. The CDR3 has 16 amino acids. Here the CDR3 reads CASSPKGQGVYYGYTF. DNA for the CDR3: TGTGCCAGCTCACCAAAGGGACAGGGCGTATACTATGGCTACACCTTC.

The chain links TRBV6-6 to TRBJ1-3; D call uncertain. The CDR3 length is 14 residues. The ends were cut back, 6 bases at V and 2 bases at J, with 11 bases in the middle. The germline CDR1 and CDR2 sequences are MNHNY and SVGAGI (reference sequence). CDR3 DNA sequence: TGTGCCAGCAGCCTCCGCCGTCCTGGAAACACCATATATTTT. Its translation is CASSLRRPGNTIYF.

The V call is TRBV19, the J call TRBJ1-1; D is perhaps TRBD1 (6 bases). This CDR3 spans 14 amino acids. The V gene lost 1 base and the J gene lost 2 bases, with 8 bases spanning the gap. The V gene's germline CDR1 is LNHDA and CDR2 SQIVND (reference sequence). In DNA, the CDR3 is TGTGCCAGTAGTATAGCGGGGGGCAACACTGAAGCTTTCTTT. It encodes CASSIAGGNTEAFF.

This sequence joins TRBV7-8 and TRBJ2-1, with TRBD1 as a possible D gene (7 bases). V lost 3 bases to trimming and J lost 3 bases, with 18 bases between them. Germline CDR1 SGHVS, CDR2 FQNEAQ. The CDR3 runs to 17 residues. The CDR3 loop reads CASSLVPGDRDYNEQFF. For the CDR3, the DNA is TGTGCCAGCAGCTTGGTGCCGGGGGACAGAGACTACAATGAGCAGTTCTTC.

For the CDR3, the DNA is TGTGCCAGCAGCTTAGGGGTCAGGTACACTGAAGCTTTCTTT. This encodes CASSLGVRYTEAFF. The chain couples TRBV7-6 to TRBJ1-1, with D unresolved. CDR3 length: 14 residues. V was shortened by 1 base and J by 3 bases, with 9 bases between the two germline ends. Germline assignment: CDR1 SGHVS and CDR2 FNYEAQ.

The V gene is TRBV19, the J gene TRBJ2-2; TRBD1 matches at 7 bases. The CDR3 extends over 15 amino acids. Per germline, CDR1 LNHDA and CDR2 SQIVND (reference sequence). Unmatched junction bases numbered 7, after V lost 5 bases and J lost 4 bases. CDR3 in amino acids: CASSPRTGLTGELFF. The CDR3, as DNA: TGTGCCAGTAGTCCCCGGACAGGCCTCACCGGGGAGCTGTTTTTT.

The table lists this clone with a count of one. The genes are TRBV6-6 and TRBJ1-1; D unresolved. The CDR3 runs 12 residues. The germline CDR1 and CDR2 sequences are MNHNY and SVGAGI (reference sequence). The V end was cut by 2 bases, the J end by 3 bases, with 4 bases between. The CDR3 nucleotides read TGTGCCAGCAGTTACGGGGACACTGAAGCTTTCTTT. It specifies CASSYGDTEAFF.

This chain connects TRBV19 to TRBJ2-2; maybe TRBD2 (6 bases). The V end was cut by 3 bases, the J end by 7 bases, with 9 bases between. The CDR3 has 13 amino acids. Germline assignment: CDR1 LNHDA and CDR2 SQIVND (reference sequence). In nucleotides, the CDR3 is TGTGCCAGTAGTATTGGAGGGTACGGGGAGCTGTTTTTT. Translation: CASSIGGYGELFF.

This clone was seen only a few times. The genes are TRBV7-9 and TRBJ2-1, with 7 positions matching TRBD2. The CDR3 sequence is 16 residues long. Unmatched junction bases numbered 11, after V lost 4 bases and J lost 5 bases. Germline loops: CDR1 SEHNR, CDR2 FQNEAQ (reference sequence). The CDR3: CASSSWEGATHNEQFF. The CDR3 coding sequence is TGTGCCAGCAGCTCCTGGGAGGGAGCGACCCACAATGAGCAGTTCTTC.

The rearrangement uses TRBV2 and TRBJ2-5; the D gene is possibly TRBD2 (5 bases). Germline V gene lookup returns CDR1 SNHLY and CDR2 FYNNEI. This CDR3 comprises 13 residues. V was shortened by 6 bases and J by 1 base, with 9 bases between the two germline ends. CDR3 sequence (DNA): TGTGCCAGCAGAGGGAGCATCCAAGAGACCCAGTACTTC. Protein sequence: CASRGSIQETQYF.

This rearrangement joins TRBV7-2 to TRBJ2-1; the D gene could be TRBD1 or TRBD2 (5 bases each). Looked up from germline, CDR1 is SGHTA and CDR2 is FQGNSA. This CDR3 is built from 13 residues. V was cut by 2 bases and J by 12 bases, with 14 bases left in between. The CDR3 region has the DNA TGTGCCAGCAGCTTACCGGGACGACAAGGGCAGTTCTTC. As protein: CASSLPGRQGQFF.

CDR3 loop: CASSLGGTGLNTGELFF. DNA of the CDR3: TGCGCCAGCAGCTTGGGAGGGACAGGGCTGAACACCGGGGAGCTGTTTTTT. This rearrangement joins TRBV5-1 to TRBJ2-2, with TRBD1 identical over 9 bases. The V gene end was trimmed by 0 bases and the J gene end by 1 base; junction bases not matched to a gene: 4. This CDR3 is built from 17 residues. Germline values: CDR1 SGHRS, CDR2 YFSETQ.

J is TRBJ2-1 and V is TRBV7-9, with D possibly being TRBD2 (5 bases). The CDR3 has 12 residues. The germline CDR1 and CDR2 sequences are SEHNR and FQNEAQ (reference sequence). The V end lost 5 bases, the J end lost 10 bases, and 12 bases lay between the germline ends. CDR3 region: CASSIWASEQFF. CDR3 bases: TGTGCCAGCAGCATCTGGGCTAGCGAGCAGTTCTTC. Together with reference TRBV7-9 and TRBJ2-1, the CDR3 gives the full variable domain: DTGVSQNPRHKITKRGQNVTFRCDPISEHNRLYWYRQTLGQGPEFLTYFQNEAQLEKSRLLSDRFSAERPKGSFSTLEIQRTEQGDSAMYLCASSIWASEQFFGPGTRLTVL.

The J gene is TRBJ1-5, the V gene TRBV19; D possibly corresponds to TRBD1 (6 bases). Deletions cut 6 bases from V and 0 bases from J, with 9 bases between. Germline V CDR1 and CDR2: LNHDA, SQIVND (reference sequence). The CDR3 is 14 residues long. The CDR3 reads CASRLTGSNQPQHF. The DNA of the CDR3 is TGTGCCAGTAGGCTGACAGGTAGCAATCAGCCCCAGCATTTT.